These 32 T cell receptor beta chains share one sample of origin, sequenced in a study of early T cells in non-severe SARS-CoV-2 infection. TCRdb reanalysed the 5' RACE reads using MiXCR and keeps one entry per CDR3 protein. The sample has tens of thousands of distinct CDR3 sequences; 9.3% are singletons. The sequenced sample was whole blood. The receptors stem from an adult who was a healthcare worker with PCR-confirmed SARS-CoV-2 infection or an uninfected control (not recorded which).

V and J are TRBV27 and TRBJ2-3; D gene unclear. Trimming took 3 bases from V and 3 from J, leaving 7 bases between them. Germline CDR1 is MNHEY and CDR2 is SMNVEV (reference sequence). CDR3 length: 13 amino acids. CDR3 sequence reads: CASSFKATDTQYF. The CDR3, as DNA: TGTGCCAGCAGTTTCAAAGCGACAGATACGCAGTATTTT.

This chain uses TRBV20-1 with TRBJ1-1; D gene unclear. CDR1 DFQATT and CDR2 SNEGSKA come from the germline V gene (reference sequence). Trimming removed 6 bases at V and 4 bases at J, with 15 bases between. CDR3 length equals 13 residues. This CDR3 reads CSAPDWQSTEAFF. CDR3 in DNA: TGCAGTGCCCCCGACTGGCAGAGCACTGAAGCTTTCTTT.

The chain carries TRBV4-1 and TRBJ1-5; D may be TRBD1 (5 bases). The V end lost 5 bases, the J end lost 6 bases, and 11 bases lay between the germline ends. Germline V CDR1 and CDR2: MGHRA, YSYEKL. CDR3 length: 13 residues. The DNA of the CDR3 is TGCGCCAGCAGCGATCCGGGGCCTCAGCCCCAGCATTTT. As protein: CASSDPGPQPQHF.

This clonotype appeared a few times. V and J are TRBV7-2 and TRBJ2-1; tentatively, D is TRBD2 (7 bases). CDR3 size: 16 residues. Germline V gene sequence: CDR1 SGHTA, CDR2 FQGNSA. V lost 0 bases and J lost 1, with 10 bases in between. CDR3 sequence reads: CASSLAGGLSYNEQFF. CDR3 sequence (DNA): TGTGCCAGCAGCTTAGCGGGGGGGCTATCCTACAATGAGCAGTTCTTC.

This chain links TRBV6-2 or TRBV6-3 with TRBJ1-5; perhaps TRBD1 as D (5 bases). CDR3 size: 15 residues. Germline V CDR1 and CDR2: MNHEY, SVGEGT. The ends were cut back, 5 bases at V and 4 bases at J, with 15 bases in the middle. The CDR3 sequence is CASSTTGRGNQPQHF. The CDR3, as DNA: TGTGCCAGCAGTACCACAGGTCGAGGGAATCAGCCCCAGCATTTT.

The CDR3 DNA reads as TGTGCCAGCGGGGGACAAGAGACCCAGTACTTC. It is translated as CASGGQETQYF. This chain joins TRBV7-6 and TRBJ2-5; D may match TRBD1 or TRBD2 (5 bases each). Trimming stripped 8 bases from V and 2 bases from J, with 6 bases between. The CDR3 is 11 residues long. Looked up from germline, CDR1 is SGHVS and CDR2 is FNYEAQ.

This clonotype was recorded a few times. This rearrangement joins TRBV30 to TRBJ1-2; 9 bases align to TRBD1. Germline lookup yields CDR1 GTSNPN and CDR2 SVGIG (reference sequence). The CDR3 covers 16 residues. V dropped 4 bases and J dropped 7; count of bases not matched to a gene: 16. Here the CDR3 DNA reads TGTGCCTGGACCCAACATCAACCGGGACAGGGCCGTGGCTACACCTTC. Translating gives CAWTQHQPGQGRGYTF.

A few counts support this clonotype. An end of the junction differs from the germline gene, which may be a read error. The CDR3 nucleotides are TGCGCCAGCAGCTGGGACTACGGCGGGGGGCACTACAATGAGCAGTTCTTC. The encoded protein is CASSWDYGGGHYNEQFF. This sequence joins TRBV5-4 and TRBJ2-1; 8 positions agree with TRBD2. The CDR3 loop spans 17 amino acids. The germline CDR1 and CDR2 sequences are SGHNT and YYREEE (reference sequence).

In this sample, this clonotype turned up a few times. The V call is TRBV7-2, the J call TRBJ2-3, with 11 bases matching TRBD2. V was pared by 5 bases and J by 7 bases, with 11 bases of the junction left unmatched. In germline, CDR1 is SGHTA, CDR2 FQGNSA. The CDR3 covers 16 residues. The chain's CDR3 is CASSPSIAGGPYTQYF. In nucleotides, the CDR3 is TGTGCCAGCAGCCCCAGCATAGCGGGGGGGCCGTATACGCAGTATTTT.

This clonotype was counted between two and nine times. The genes are TRBV7-8 and TRBJ2-2; D is unresolved. The V and J ends lost 0 bases and 4 bases respectively, with 15 bases between them. Germline V lookup: CDR1 SGHVS, CDR2 FQNEAQ. The CDR3 is made up of 17 amino acids. The CDR3 region is CASSLASTYGATGELFF. DNA of the CDR3: TGTGCCAGCAGCTTAGCCAGTACGTATGGAGCCACCGGGGAGCTGTTTTTT.

This clonotype showed up many times. DNA of the CDR3: TGTGCCAGCAGACTTTCTAGCGGGGGTGAATCCTACGAGCAGTACTTC. It yields the protein CASRLSSGGESYEQYF. The genes are TRBV6-1 and TRBJ2-7, with 10 bases fitting TRBD2. There are 16 residues in the CDR3. The V segment lost 6 bases and the J segment 1 base; nucleotides outside the gene matches: 9. CDR1 is MNHNS, CDR2 SASEGT, per germline.

The chain recombines TRBV14 with TRBJ1-3; D remains unclear. V lost 5 bases and J 0 bases, leaving 17 bases between the germline ends. The length of the CDR3 is 17 residues. In germline, CDR1 is SGHDN, CDR2 FVKESK. The CDR3 sequence is CASSLRIEGPSGNTIYF. CDR3 nucleotides: TGTGCCAGCAGCTTACGGATCGAGGGCCCCTCTGGAAACACCATATATTTT.

This clonotype was picked up many times. V usage is TRBV10-2 and J usage is TRBJ2-7; D is ambiguous. Germline assignment: CDR1 WSHSY and CDR2 SAAADI. V was cut by 6 bases and J by 4 bases, with 16 bases left in between. This CDR3 is built from 14 residues. The CDR3 sequence: CASRVREGPYEQYF. The CDR3, as DNA: TGCGCCAGCAGGGTAAGGGAAGGTCCTTACGAGCAGTACTTC.

The rearrangement joins TRBV7-8 to TRBJ2-3; D unclear. The germline gives CDR1 SGHVS, CDR2 FQNEAQ. The V gene lost 6 bases and the J gene lost 6 bases, with 13 bases spanning the gap. This CDR3 comprises 13 residues. Here the CDR3 reads CASSPQSHDTQYF. In DNA form, the CDR3 reads TGTGCCAGCAGTCCTCAGTCACATGATACGCAGTATTTT.

This clonotype appeared many times. This chain uses TRBV20-1 with TRBJ2-1; tentatively, D is TRBD2 (6 bases). V lost 0 bases, J lost 7 bases, and 10 bases lay in between. The CDR3 spans 13 residues. The germline CDR1 and CDR2 sequences are DFQATT and SNEGSKA (reference sequence). CDR3 residues: CSARDLGGNEQFF. CDR3 nucleotide sequence: TGCAGTGCTAGAGATTTGGGGGGTAATGAGCAGTTCTTC.

The chain carries TRBV7-9 and TRBJ2-7; perhaps TRBD2 as D (6 bases). From germline, CDR1 is SEHNR and CDR2 FQNEAQ (reference sequence). CDR3 size: 16 residues. V was pared by 4 bases and J by 3 bases, with 19 bases between. The CDR3 bases are TGTGCCAGCAGCTACGGGACTGGTGGGGCCTTCTACGAGCAGTACTTC. It translates to CASSYGTGGAFYEQYF.

The chain carries TRBV5-1 and TRBJ1-5; D is ambiguous. This CDR3 region has 12 residues. CDR1 and CDR2 from the germline V gene are SGHRS and YFSETQ. Trimming left V 1 base short and J 6 bases short, with 5 bases between. The CDR3, as DNA: TGCGCCAGCAGCTTGCGTTGTCAGCCCCAGCATTTT. This encodes CASSLRCQPQHF.

In its sample, this clonotype was seen many times. V is TRBV7-8 and J is TRBJ2-7, with TRBD1 matching over 7 bases. Looked up from germline, CDR1 is SGHVS and CDR2 is FQNEAQ. V lost 9 bases and J lost 2; bases outside the gene matches: 13. The CDR3 runs 15 residues. The chain's CDR3 is CASGGQGGPAYEQYF. In DNA, the CDR3 is TGTGCCAGTGGCGGTCAAGGGGGCCCGGCCTACGAGCAGTACTTC.

The chain carries TRBV5-1 and TRBJ1-2; a weak D match, TRBD1 (5 bases). The germline V gene encodes CDR1 SGHRS and CDR2 YFSETQ. The CDR3 is 14 amino acids. The germline V and J ends were trimmed by 4 bases and 6 bases, with 16 bases remaining between them. Here the CDR3 reads CASSRTRAGNGYTF. CDR3 nucleotide sequence: TGCGCCAGCAGCCGAACAAGGGCAGGGAATGGCTACACCTTC.

The chain uses TRBV20-1 and TRBJ1-2; D might be TRBD1 (6 bases). Trimming stripped 0 bases from V and 6 bases from J, with 14 bases between. CDR1 is DFQATT and CDR2 is SNEGSKA in the germline V gene (reference sequence). The CDR3 has 14 residues. The CDR3 region is CSARERGGTDGYTF. CDR3 DNA: TGCAGTGCTAGAGAGAGAGGGGGAACGGATGGCTACACCTTC.

This clonotype was seen more than once but under ten times. The V gene is TRBV7-9, the J gene TRBJ1-2; D is uncertain. The germline CDR1 and CDR2 sequences are SEHNR and FQNEAQ (reference sequence). Trimming removed 4 bases at V and 6 bases at J, with 18 bases between. The length of the CDR3 is 15 residues. The CDR3 here is CASSSGLGSSNGYTF. CDR3 sequence (DNA): TGTGCCAGCAGCTCCGGCTTGGGGTCGTCAAATGGCTACACCTTC.

The rearrangement links TRBV18 to TRBJ2-7; 10 bases agree with TRBD1. The CDR3 is made up of 15 amino acids. Germline CDR1 reads KGHSH; CDR2 reads LQKENI. The V gene end was trimmed by 4 bases and the J gene end by 2 bases; junction bases not matched to a gene: 5. The DNA of the CDR3 is TGTGCCAGCTCACTAGCCGGGACAGGGGCCTACGAGCAGTACTTC. This translates into CASSLAGTGAYEQYF.

In its sample, this clonotype was seen many times. This chain connects TRBV20-1 to TRBJ2-2, with D uncertain. This CDR3 region has 14 residues. CDR1 and CDR2 (germline): DFQATT, SNEGSKA (reference sequence). V was trimmed by 0 bases and J by 4 bases, leaving 9 bases between them. The CDR3 sequence: CSAREPVGTGELFF. The CDR3 DNA reads TGCAGTGCTAGAGAGCCTGTCGGCACCGGGGAGCTGTTTTTT.

This clonotype was found a few times. The chain couples TRBV6-4 to TRBJ1-1; TRBD1 might be the D (6 bases). The CDR3 is 13 amino acids. V lost 2 bases, J lost 5 bases, and 9 bases lay in between. Germline CDR1 is MRHNA and CDR2 is SNTAGT. CDR3 DNA: TGTGCCAGCAGTGACGAAAGGGGGACTGAAGCTTTCTTT. It yields the protein CASSDERGTEAFF.

This chain uses TRBV7-3 with TRBJ1-6, with D unresolved. V was clipped by 3 bases and J by 9 bases, with 9 bases between them. The CDR3 runs to 13 residues. Germline values: CDR1 SGHTA, CDR2 FQGTGA. CDR3 loop: CASSFDITSPLHF. The DNA of the CDR3 is TGTGCCAGCAGCTTCGATATCACTTCACCCCTCCACTTT.

This clonotype has at least ten counts. The chain links TRBV3-1 to TRBJ1-6; TRBD1 matches at 8 bases. The CDR3 is 14 amino acids. CDR1 is LGHDT and CDR2 is YNNKEL in the germline V gene (reference sequence). Trimming cost V 6 bases and J 7 bases; bases outside gene matches: 5. The CDR3 DNA reads TGTGCCAGCAGTCAGGGGGCCTGGAATTCACCCCTCCACTTT. Amino acids: CASSQGAWNSPLHF.

This clonotype was picked up a small number of times. The V and J genes are TRBV4-1 and TRBJ2-7; TRBD2 is a possible D gene (6 bases). The V gene lost 0 bases and the J gene lost 3 bases, with 18 bases spanning the gap. This CDR3 has 17 amino acids. Germline V gives CDR1 MGHRA, CDR2 YSYEKL. CDR3 nucleotide sequence: TGCGCCAGCAGCCAAGATAGTCGGGGACTGTTGTACTACGAGCAGTACTTC. This codes for CASSQDSRGLLYYEQYF.

Many counts were recorded for this clonotype. This rearrangement joins TRBV7-9 to TRBJ1-6; D remains ambiguous. Trimming took 5 bases from V and 4 from J, leaving 12 bases between them. The CDR3 totals 15 residues. Germline V gene sequence: CDR1 SEHNR, CDR2 FQNEAQ (reference sequence). CDR3 protein: CASSLQGPYNSPLHF. The CDR3 nucleotides read TGTGCCAGCAGCCTCCAAGGTCCTTATAATTCACCCCTCCACTTT.

This sequence joins TRBV7-6 and TRBJ1-1, with a possible D match to TRBD1 (5 bases). Trimming removed 5 bases from V and 1 base from J, with 11 bases in between. Per germline, CDR1 SGHVS and CDR2 FNYEAQ. The CDR3 sequence is 14 residues long. The CDR3 protein is CASSADTRNTEAFF. The CDR3 nucleotides read TGTGCCAGCAGCGCGGACACGAGGAACACTGAAGCTTTCTTT. The whole variable domain, filled in from reference TRBV7-6 and TRBJ1-1, reads GAGVSQSPRYKVTKRGQDVALRCDPISGHVSLYWYRQALGQGPEFLTYFNYEAQQDKSGLPNDRFSAERPEGSISTLTIQRTEQRDSAMYRCASSADTRNTEAFFGQGTRLTVV.

The chain has TRBV12-3 or TRBV12-4 and TRBJ1-1, with D tentatively TRBD1 (5 bases). The V end lost 3 bases, the J end lost 1 base, and 9 bases lay between the germline ends. This CDR3 has 14 residues. The CDR3: CASSFQGWNTEAFF. As DNA, the CDR3 is TGTGCCAGCAGTTTTCAGGGTTGGAACACTGAAGCTTTCTTT.

This clonotype was detected only a few times. The chain uses TRBV3-1 and TRBJ2-1; 10 bases match TRBD2. V lost 8 bases to trimming and J lost 9 bases; unmatched junction nucleotides: 7. CDR1 is LGHDT, CDR2 YNNKEL, per germline (reference sequence). This CDR3 has 13 amino acids. The CDR3 loop is CASVLAGATEQFF. The DNA of the CDR3 is TGTGCCAGCGTGCTAGCGGGGGCTACTGAGCAGTTCTTC.

The CDR3 protein is CASSLRTGMRTEAFF. CDR3 in DNA: TGCGCCAGCAGCTTGAGGACAGGGATGAGGACTGAAGCTTTCTTT. The V and J genes are TRBV5-1 and TRBJ1-1; 8 nucleotides agree with TRBD1. V gave up 1 base and J gave up 5 bases; unmatched junction bases: 7. The CDR3 consists of 15 residues. Germline CDR1 and CDR2: SGHRS and YFSETQ.